A selection of T cell receptor beta chains follows, all from one sample in a study of blood T cell repertoires in COVID-19. Produced via immunoSEQ multiplex PCR; TCRdb's table is partial and in-frame only. The sample includes under 200,000 clones, roughly 84% of them seen just once. The sequenced sample was peripheral blood. The receptors originated from a woman in her sixties with COVID-19, enrolled during active disease. CDR3s include the opening cysteine and the closing phenylalanine or tryptophan. Each record gives: V gene, J gene, CDR3 protein.

v_call: TRBV7-9
j_call: TRBJ2-7
cdr3_aa: CASSLRSGGYEQYF

v_call: TRBV6-5
j_call: TRBJ1-1
cdr3_aa: CASSPTNTEAFF

v_call: TRBV6-5
j_call: TRBJ1-1
cdr3_aa: CASRPRQGERAEAFF

v_call: TRBV29-1
j_call: TRBJ1-5
cdr3_aa: CSVAGAGVNQPQHF

v_call: TRBV11-2
j_call: TRBJ1-2
cdr3_aa: CASSPSSTGRNYGYTF

v_call: TRBV5-1
j_call: TRBJ1-1
cdr3_aa: CASRLQGASTEAFF

v_call: TRBV6-2/TRBV6-3
j_call: TRBJ1-2
cdr3_aa: CASSYSGARNYGYTF

v_call: TRBV7-6
j_call: TRBJ1-5
cdr3_aa: CASSPGDRGSNQPQHF

v_call: TRBV19
j_call: TRBJ1-2
cdr3_aa: CASSSDILYGYTF

v_call: TRBV7-9
j_call: TRBJ1-1
cdr3_aa: CASSLDSYDTEAFF

v_call: TRBV7-7
j_call: TRBJ2-1
cdr3_aa: CASSLSTGEQFF

v_call: TRBV6-4
j_call: TRBJ2-3
cdr3_aa: CASSPSGMSTDTQYF

v_call: TRBV9
j_call: TRBJ1-3
cdr3_aa: CASSAPQDRAIDNTIYF

v_call: TRBV5-1
j_call: TRBJ1-1
cdr3_aa: CASSLGLGDRETEAFF

v_call: TRBV7-9
j_call: TRBJ1-5
cdr3_aa: CASSLVGQDSNQPQHF

v_call: TRBV14
j_call: TRBJ1-2
cdr3_aa: CASSQAGRQDGYTF

v_call: TRBV5-1
j_call: TRBJ1-2
cdr3_aa: CASTNSYGYTF

v_call: TRBV24-1
j_call: TRBJ1-2
cdr3_aa: CATSNAPTGAEGYTF

v_call: TRBV6-5
j_call: TRBJ1-1
cdr3_aa: CASSPPTGSSTEAFF

v_call: TRBV3-1/TRBV3-2
j_call: TRBJ2-1
cdr3_aa: CASSPLSGSSYNEQFF

v_call: TRBV12-3/TRBV12-4
j_call: TRBJ1-5
cdr3_aa: CASSLGSGQPQHF

v_call: TRBV10-3
j_call: TRBJ1-2
cdr3_aa: CAISGSRAYGYTF

v_call: TRBV6-5
j_call: TRBJ2-1
cdr3_aa: CASSSGGAGRDEQFF

v_call: TRBV7-3
j_call: TRBJ2-2
cdr3_aa: CASSSTVTGELFF

v_call: TRBV12-3/TRBV12-4
j_call: TRBJ1-1
cdr3_aa: CASSPTLNTEAFF

v_call: TRBV21-1
j_call: TRBJ1-2
cdr3_aa: CAPEQGCDYGYTF

v_call: TRBV5-1
j_call: TRBJ1-6
cdr3_aa: CASSPMSGENSPLHF

v_call: TRBV19
j_call: TRBJ1-2
cdr3_aa: CASKSGNYGYTF

v_call: TRBV6-6
j_call: TRBJ1-4
cdr3_aa: CASNRQPDEKLFF

v_call: TRBV3-1/TRBV3-2
j_call: TRBJ1-1
cdr3_aa: CASSQGAGGNTEAFF

v_call: TRBV7-9
j_call: TRBJ2-2
cdr3_aa: CASSFSGNTGELFF

v_call: TRBV7-7
j_call: TRBJ2-2
cdr3_aa: CASSPSWGQGWTGELFF

v_call: TRBV10-1
j_call: TRBJ2-2
cdr3_aa: CASREQANTGELFF

v_call: TRBV6-1
j_call: TRBJ1-5
cdr3_aa: CASSEEVRGHQPQHF

v_call: TRBV5-1
j_call: TRBJ2-7
cdr3_aa: CARGQQGCEQYF

v_call: TRBV5-6
j_call: TRBJ2-3
cdr3_aa: CASSYDTQYF

v_call: TRBV14
j_call: TRBJ1-1
cdr3_aa: CASSRRNTGNTEAFF

v_call: TRBV9
j_call: TRBJ1-2
cdr3_aa: CASSAGGGGYGYTF

v_call: TRBV24-1
j_call: TRBJ2-1
cdr3_aa: CATSDSRTDPYNEQFF

v_call: TRBV7-6
j_call: TRBJ1-4
cdr3_aa: CASSLGAGGPVVNPATNEKLFF

v_call: TRBV30
j_call: TRBJ1-5
cdr3_aa: CAWSVRGRGYQPQHF

v_call: TRBV6-5
j_call: TRBJ2-1
cdr3_aa: CASSYFGQGRGNEQFF

v_call: TRBV7-9
j_call: TRBJ1-6
cdr3_aa: CASSHGGGNNSPLHF

v_call: TRBV4-2
j_call: TRBJ1-5
cdr3_aa: CASSQEGPGHREPQHF

v_call: TRBV19
j_call: TRBJ1-5
cdr3_aa: CASSIAGANNQPQHF